The 15 T cell receptor beta chains below were found in one sample sequenced in a study of a mutant IDH1 vaccine in newly diagnosed glioma. Time point meaning: week 11, during vaccination. Each dose of the vaccine consisted of 300 ug of mutant IDH1 20-mer peptide, with topical imiquimod. TCRdb's table, derived via immunoSEQ multiplex PCR, lists solely in-frame clones and lacks some. Of 110,000 or so clones listed, about 90% are singletons. Antigens of these TCRs are unknown. The material sequenced was PBMCs, taken from a glioma patient whose treatment included an IDH1 peptide vaccine. The receptors shown here come from a woman aged 50 to 60 with glioma.

The rearrangement uses TRBV7-9 and TRBJ2-5, with 9 bases that match TRBD1. Germline assignment: CDR1 SEHNR and CDR2 FQNEAQ (reference sequence). The CDR3 has 16 amino acids. With 5 bases clipped from V and 5 bases from J, the junction kept 12 bases outside the gene matches. The CDR3 sequence is CASSPPLGQGRETQYF. The DNA of the CDR3 is TGTGCCAGCAGCCCCCCCCTTGGACAGGGGAGGGAGACCCAGTACTTC.

This clone was recorded only once. The same CDR3 arises from other DNA sequences in this sample as well. The chain recombines TRBV5-1 with TRBJ2-5; the D is unclear. The CDR3 contains 14 residues. Germline-derived CDR1 and CDR2 are SGHRS and YFSETQ. Trimming stripped 0 bases from V and 2 bases from J, with 8 bases between. The CDR3 nucleotides read TGCGCCAGCAGCTTGGGGGCAGGTCAAGAGACCCAGTACTTC. It specifies CASSLGAGQETQYF.

This chain connects TRBV19 to TRBJ2-3, with D possibly being TRBD2 (6 bases). Looked up from germline, CDR1 is LNHDA and CDR2 is SQIVND (reference sequence). The CDR3 has 15 residues. The germline V and J ends were trimmed by 4 bases and 0 bases, with 11 bases remaining between them. CDR3 bases: TGTGCCAGTAGTACTGGGACTTCTAGCACAGATACGCAGTATTTT. Translating gives CASSTGTSSTDTQYF.

This chain connects TRBV19 to TRBJ1-4; maybe TRBD1 (5 bases). The CDR3 sequence is 16 residues long. Between the trimmed V and J ends, which lost 3 bases and 8 bases, there was a span of 19 bases. Germline V lookup: CDR1 LNHDA, CDR2 SQIVND (reference sequence). In nucleotides, the CDR3 is TGTGCCAGTAGTATGGCCCGGATGGGGCCAGGAGAAAAACTGTTTTTT. Its translation is CASSMARMGPGEKLFF.

The V gene is TRBV2, the J gene TRBJ2-3; D may be TRBD1 or TRBD2 (5 bases each). The CDR3 extends over 13 amino acids. Trimming stripped 11 bases from V and 0 bases from J, with 12 bases between. Germline CDR1 is SNHLY and CDR2 is FYNNEI. The CDR3 DNA reads TGTGCCGCCGGGGCGGAAAGCACAGATACGCAGTATTTT. This gives the protein CAAGAESTDTQYF.

The V gene is TRBV14, the J gene TRBJ2-5; D is unclear. Germline V CDR1 and CDR2: SGHDN, FVKESK. The CDR3 sequence is 14 residues long. Trimming pared 1 base from V and 0 bases from J, leaving 6 bases between. This chain's CDR3 is CASSQVRYQETQYF. The CDR3 DNA follows: TGTGCCAGCAGCCAAGTCAGGTACCAAGAGACCCAGTACTTC.

This chain uses TRBV7-9 with TRBJ1-4; 8 bases are shared with TRBD1. CDR1 is SEHNR and CDR2 is FQNEAQ in the germline V gene (reference sequence). V gave up 4 bases and J gave up 7 bases; unmatched junction bases: 5. This CDR3 is built from 14 residues. The CDR3 DNA sequence: TGTGCCAGCAGCTACGGACAGGGTCTTGAAAAACTGTTTTTT. Translation: CASSYGQGLEKLFF.

The V call is TRBV10-1, the J call TRBJ2-7; D may be TRBD1 (5 bases). CDR1 is WNHNN and CDR2 is SYGVQD in the germline V gene (reference sequence). The V end was cut by 0 bases, the J end by 2 bases, with 11 bases between. CDR3 length equals 15 residues. The CDR3 loop reads CASSESGQGTYEQYF. As DNA, the CDR3 is TGCGCCAGCAGTGAGTCGGGGCAGGGTACCTACGAGCAGTACTTC.

The chain joins TRBV7-2 to TRBJ2-1; tentative D call: TRBD2 (5 bases). This CDR3 spans 12 amino acids. The germline CDR1 and CDR2 sequences are SGHTA and FQGNSA. The V and J ends lost 5 bases and 10 bases respectively, with 12 bases between them. This CDR3 reads CASSRAGGEQFF. DNA of the CDR3: TGTGCCAGCAGCCGCGCGGGCGGGGAGCAGTTCTTC.

V usage is TRBV4-1 and J usage is TRBJ2-1; D unclear. V was cut by 4 bases and J by 2 bases, with 9 bases left in between. Germline CDR1 reads MGHRA; CDR2 reads YSYEKL. This CDR3 has 14 residues. DNA of the CDR3: TGCGCCAGCAGCCCCACTCCGACCTACAATGAGCAGTTCTTC. Its translation: CASSPTPTYNEQFF.

This rearrangement joins TRBV6-5 to TRBJ2-7, with TRBD1 identical over 9 bases. V lost 2 bases, J lost 3 bases, and 8 bases stayed unmatched. The CDR3 length is 16 residues. Per germline, CDR1 MNHEY and CDR2 SVGAGI. The CDR3 reads CASSYLGQGRNYEQYF. The CDR3 coding sequence is TGTGCCAGCAGTTACCTCGGACAGGGGAGAAACTACGAGCAGTACTTC.

The V and J genes are TRBV2 and TRBJ2-7; D gene unclear. V was cut by 2 bases and J by 0 bases, with 8 bases left in between. The CDR3 has 14 amino acids. CDR1 SNHLY and CDR2 FYNNEI come from the germline V gene. CDR3 sequence (DNA): TGTGCCAGCAGTGAAATCCAGAGCTCCTACGAGCAGTACTTC. It specifies CASSEIQSSYEQYF.

This chain uses TRBV28 with TRBJ2-3; 10 positions match TRBD1. Germline V CDR1 and CDR2: MDHEN, SYDVKM. V lost 6 bases to trimming and J lost 0 bases; unmatched junction nucleotides: 18. This CDR3 has 20 amino acids. This chain's CDR3 is CASSLPSRDRGEASTDTQYF. CDR3 in DNA: TGTGCCAGCAGCCTCCCCTCCCGGGACAGGGGAGAAGCTAGCACAGATACGCAGTATTTT.

V is TRBV28 and J is TRBJ2-1, with 7 nucleotides matching TRBD2. V was clipped by 2 bases and J by 4 bases; unmatched bases: 8. CDR3 length equals 16 residues. Per the germline V gene, CDR1 is MDHEN and CDR2 is SYDVKM. The CDR3 coding sequence is TGTGCCAGCAGTTTAGTCGCTAGCGGAGTTTACAATGAGCAGTTCTTC. Residues: CASSLVASGVYNEQFF.

CDR3 sequence: CSVVSGGNGNTIYF. CDR3 in DNA: TGCAGCGTTGTTTCAGGGGGAAATGGAAACACCATATATTTT. V usage is TRBV29-1 and J usage is TRBJ1-3; 7 nucleotides agree with TRBD1. J was trimmed by 3 bases and V by 4 bases; bases with no gene match: 6. This CDR3 contains 14 residues. Germline CDR1 and CDR2: SQVTM and ANQGSEA.